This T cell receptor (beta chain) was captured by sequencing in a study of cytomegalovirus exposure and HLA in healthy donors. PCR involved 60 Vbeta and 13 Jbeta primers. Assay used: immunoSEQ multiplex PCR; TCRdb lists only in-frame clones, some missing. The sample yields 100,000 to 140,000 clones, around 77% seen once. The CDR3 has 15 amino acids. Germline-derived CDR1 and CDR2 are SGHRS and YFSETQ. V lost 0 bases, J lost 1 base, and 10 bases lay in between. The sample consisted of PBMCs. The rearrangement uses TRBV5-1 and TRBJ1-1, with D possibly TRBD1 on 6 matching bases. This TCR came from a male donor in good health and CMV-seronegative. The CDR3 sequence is CASSLDGRGNTEAFF. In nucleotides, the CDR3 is TGCGCCAGCAGCTTGGATGGCAGGGGGAACACTGAAGCTTTCTTT.